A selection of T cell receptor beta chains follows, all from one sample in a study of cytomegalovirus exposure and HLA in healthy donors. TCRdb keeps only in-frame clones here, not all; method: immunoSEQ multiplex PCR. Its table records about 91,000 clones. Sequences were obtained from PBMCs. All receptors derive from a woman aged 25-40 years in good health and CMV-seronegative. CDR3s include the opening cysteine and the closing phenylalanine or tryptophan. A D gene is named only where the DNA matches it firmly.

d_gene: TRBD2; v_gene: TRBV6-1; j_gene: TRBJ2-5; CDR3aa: CASSEVTRGEGTQYF; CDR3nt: TGTGCCAGCAGTGAAGTAACCCGGGGGGAGGGGACCCAGTACTTC
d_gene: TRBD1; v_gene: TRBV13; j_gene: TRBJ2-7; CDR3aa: CASRPSGQGVNEQYF; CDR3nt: TGTGCCAGCAGACCATCGGGACAGGGAGTAAACGAGCAGTACTTC
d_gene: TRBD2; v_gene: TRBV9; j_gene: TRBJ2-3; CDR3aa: CASSVVGLAGGRDTQYF; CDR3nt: TGTGCCAGCAGCGTAGTGGGACTAGCGGGGGGTAGGGATACGCAGTATTTT
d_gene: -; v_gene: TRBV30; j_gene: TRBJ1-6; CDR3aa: CASGRGGSDSPLHF; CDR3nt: TGTGCCAGCGGGAGAGGGGGTAGTGATTCACCCCTCCACTTT
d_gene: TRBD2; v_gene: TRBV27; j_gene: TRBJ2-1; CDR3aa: CASSSGTSGLNEQFF; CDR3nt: TGTGCCAGCAGTTCCGGGACTAGCGGGCTCAATGAGCAGTTCTTC
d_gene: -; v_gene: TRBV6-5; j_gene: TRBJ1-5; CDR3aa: CAGSYSAGNQPQHF; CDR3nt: TGTGCCGGCAGCTACTCGGCCGGGAACCAGCCCCAGCATTTT
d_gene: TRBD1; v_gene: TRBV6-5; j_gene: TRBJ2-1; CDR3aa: CASSHPGGDEQFF; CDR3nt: TGTGCCAGCAGTCATCCAGGGGGCGATGAGCAGTTCTTC
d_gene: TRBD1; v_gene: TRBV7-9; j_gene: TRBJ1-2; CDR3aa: CASSLGDRRFNYGYTF; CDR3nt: TGTGCCAGCAGCTTAGGGGACAGGAGGTTTAACTATGGCTACACCTTC
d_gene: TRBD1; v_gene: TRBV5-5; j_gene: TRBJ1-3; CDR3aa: CASSLVDRGLGGNTIYF; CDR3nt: TGTGCCAGCAGCTTGGTGGACAGGGGGCTAGGTGGAAACACCATATATTTT
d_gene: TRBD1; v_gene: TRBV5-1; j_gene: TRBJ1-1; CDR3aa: CASSPGTANTEAFF; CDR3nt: TGCGCCAGCAGCCCCGGGACAGCTAACACTGAAGCTTTCTTT
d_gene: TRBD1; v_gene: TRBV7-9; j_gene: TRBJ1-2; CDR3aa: CASSLAGQGGYGYTF; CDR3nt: TGTGCCAGCAGCTTAGCGGGACAGGGAGGCTATGGCTACACCTTC
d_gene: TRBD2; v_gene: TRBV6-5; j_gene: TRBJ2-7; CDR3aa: CASSYRGVRSYEQYF; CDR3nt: TGTGCCAGCAGTTACCGGGGGGTGAGATCCTACGAGCAGTACTTC
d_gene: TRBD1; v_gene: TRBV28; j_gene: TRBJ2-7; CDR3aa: CASRPTGFGEQYF; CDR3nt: TGTGCCAGCAGACCGACAGGGTTCGGCGAGCAGTACTTC
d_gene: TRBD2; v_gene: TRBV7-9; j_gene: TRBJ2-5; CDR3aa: CASSPGVAGELGETQYF; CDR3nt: TGTGCCAGCAGCCCCGGGGTAGCGGGAGAATTGGGCGAGACCCAGTACTTC
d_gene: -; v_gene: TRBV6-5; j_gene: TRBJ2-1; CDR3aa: CASSYSRRNNEQFF; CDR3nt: TGTGCCAGCAGTTACTCGAGAAGAAACAATGAGCAGTTCTTC
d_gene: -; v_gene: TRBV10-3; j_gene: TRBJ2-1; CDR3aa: CAISAQGDEQFF; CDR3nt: TGTGCCATCAGTGCTCAGGGCGATGAGCAGTTCTTC
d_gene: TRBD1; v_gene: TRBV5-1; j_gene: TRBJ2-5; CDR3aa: CASSPDRDETQYF; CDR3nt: TGCGCCAGCAGCCCCGACAGGGACGAGACCCAGTACTTC